These 18 T cell receptor beta chains share one sample of origin, sequenced in a study of blood T cell repertoires in COVID-19 (dated by TCRdb to 2018 to 2020). Preparation of the library involved the immunoSEQ multiplex PCR assay. In its TCRdb copy, this immuneACCESS table keeps in-frame sequences only and misses some clones. Where compared with another copy, unresolved V genes explain less than half of these, and the others have no known cause. A total of about 320,000 clones appear in this sample, around four fifths of them only once. The ten largest clones take up roughly 1.1% of the sample. The specimen was peripheral blood. The receptors originated from a woman aged 50 to 60 with acute or convalescent COVID-19.

J is TRBJ1-3 and V is TRBV5-1; 7 nucleotides agree with TRBD1. CDR1 SGHRS and CDR2 YFSETQ come from the germline V gene. The CDR3 loop spans 16 amino acids. V lost 0 bases to trimming and J lost 0 bases; unmatched junction nucleotides: 3. The CDR3 DNA sequence: TGCGCCAGCAGCTTGGGACAGGGTGGCTCTGGAAACACCATATATTTT. Residues: CASSLGQGGSGNTIYF.

V is TRBV5-1 and J is TRBJ2-5; D is possibly TRBD1 (5 bases). CDR3 length: 14 residues. Germline V CDR1 and CDR2: SGHRS, YFSETQ. Trimming stripped 0 bases from V and 2 bases from J, with 8 bases between. The CDR3 reads CASSLEGSQETQYF. The CDR3 DNA sequence: TGCGCCAGCAGCTTGGAGGGGTCACAAGAGACCCAGTACTTC.

This chain uses TRBV30 with TRBJ1-5, with D perhaps TRBD1 (5 bases). V was pared by 4 bases and J by 0 bases, with 16 bases between. The germline gives CDR1 GTSNPN, CDR2 SVGIG (reference sequence). The CDR3 consists of 16 residues. CDR3 DNA: TGTGCCTGGACTGAGCGGGGCATTCCTAGCAATCAGCCCCAGCATTTT. Residues: CAWTERGIPSNQPQHF.

V is TRBV29-1 and J is TRBJ2-1, with 10 bases that match TRBD1. CDR3 length: 15 amino acids. CDR1 is SQVTM, CDR2 ANQGSEA, per germline. After removal of 6 bases from V and 4 bases from J, the junction contained 9 bases not matched to a gene. Here the CDR3 reads CSVSPGTGEYNEQFF. In DNA, the CDR3 is TGCAGCGTCTCCCCTGGGACAGGGGAGTACAATGAGCAGTTCTTC.

The genes are TRBV10-2 and TRBJ2-5; 8 bases map to TRBD2. Per the germline V gene, CDR1 is WSHSY and CDR2 is SAAADI. This CDR3 spans 19 amino acids. J gave up 1 base and V 2 bases, and 15 bases lay outside the gene matches. In DNA, the CDR3 is TGCGCCAGCAGTGAGCCCCTATTCGGACTAGCAGGTTCCCAAGAGACCCAGTACTTC. Encoded protein: CASSEPLFGLAGSQETQYF.

The rearrangement links TRBV6-1 to TRBJ2-3; no firm D call. Deletions cut 1 base from V and 0 bases from J, with 5 bases between. Germline lookup yields CDR1 MNHNS and CDR2 SASEGT. CDR3 size: 14 residues. DNA of the CDR3: TGTGCCAGCAGTGAAGGACACAGCACAGATACGCAGTATTTT. It encodes CASSEGHSTDTQYF.

The chain recombines TRBV5-4 with TRBJ1-1, with a tentative D call TRBD1 (6 bases). This CDR3 is built from 15 residues. Trimming removed 0 bases at V and 3 bases at J, with 12 bases between. Germline V CDR1 and CDR2: SGHNT, YYREEE (reference sequence). CDR3 sequence (DNA): TGTGCCAGCAGCTTGGCCAAGTCAGGGGACACTGAAGCTTTCTTT. It translates to CASSLAKSGDTEAFF.

The chain carries TRBV3-1 (or the pseudogene TRBV3-2) and TRBJ2-1; a weak D match, TRBD2 (5 bases). The germline gives CDR1 LGHDT, CDR2 YNNKEL (reference sequence). The CDR3 length is 14 residues. Trimming took 2 bases from V and 8 from J, leaving 13 bases between them. CDR3 sequence: CASSQYIKGDEQFF. As DNA, the CDR3 is TGTGCCAGCAGCCAATACATCAAGGGAGATGAGCAGTTCTTC.

CDR3 sequence: CASSQGSGAETQYF. The CDR3 bases are TGTGCCAGCAGCCAAGGTTCAGGGGCCGAGACCCAGTACTTC. This chain connects TRBV3-1 (or the pseudogene TRBV3-2) to TRBJ2-5; possible D gene TRBD1, 6 bases. CDR3 length: 14 amino acids. Germline CDR1 LGHDT, CDR2 YNNKEL (reference sequence). V lost 1 base, J lost 5 bases, and 11 bases lay in between.

The J gene is TRBJ1-4, the V gene TRBV5-6; D possibly corresponds to TRBD1 (5 bases). CDR3 size: 14 residues. Germline CDR1 is SGHDT and CDR2 is YYEEEE. The V and J ends lost 1 base and 3 bases respectively, with 7 bases between them. CDR3 sequence reads: CASSLRGANEKLFF. As DNA, the CDR3 is TGTGCCAGCAGCTTGCGGGGGGCTAATGAAAAACTGTTTTTT.

This clone has just one count. The V call is TRBV12-3 or TRBV12-4, the J call TRBJ1-2; 7 bases are shared with TRBD1. V dropped 6 bases and J dropped 4; count of bases not matched to a gene: 5. The CDR3 length is 13 residues. CDR3 protein: CASRDRDSYGYTF. DNA for the CDR3: TGTGCCAGCAGAGACAGGGACAGCTATGGCTACACCTTC.

The chain combines TRBV11-3 with TRBJ1-1; TRBD1 aligns across 8 bases. Trimming took 5 bases from V and 8 from J; bases not matched to a gene: 4. The CDR3 runs to 12 residues. Germline CDR1 SGHNT, CDR2 YENEEA. Written as DNA, the CDR3 is TGTGCCAGCAGCCTGCGGACAGGGGAAGCTTTCTTT. Residues: CASSLRTGEAFF.

V and J are TRBV27 and TRBJ1-2, with 7 bases aligning to TRBD1. In germline, CDR1 is MNHEY, CDR2 SMNVEV (reference sequence). V lost 5 bases, J lost 2 bases, and 8 bases stayed unmatched. This CDR3 is built from 15 residues. The CDR3 region is CASSGLTGINYGYTF. In DNA, the CDR3 is TGTGCCAGCAGTGGATTGACAGGGATAAACTATGGCTACACCTTC.

This clone was picked up a small number of times. The rearrangement joins TRBV7-3 to TRBJ2-1; 14 nucleotides align to TRBD2. Losses at the gene ends were 4 bases for V and 7 bases for J; bases not matched to a gene: 6. Germline CDR1 is SGHTA and CDR2 is FQGTGA. The CDR3 is 16 residues long. CDR3 loop: CASSSPGTSGSNEQFF. The CDR3 DNA reads as TGTGCCAGCAGCTCCCCCGGGACTAGCGGGAGTAATGAGCAGTTCTTC.

This chain connects TRBV19 to TRBJ2-1, with D perhaps matching TRBD1 (7 bases). CDR3 size: 12 residues. Trimming left V 9 bases short and J 7 bases short, with 13 bases between. The germline V gene encodes CDR1 LNHDA and CDR2 SQIVND (reference sequence). CDR3 sequence (DNA): TGTGCCAGCACCTCAGGGGGGAATGAGCAGTTCTTC. Protein product: CASTSGGNEQFF. Filled out from reference TRBV19 and TRBJ2-1, the complete variable domain reads DGGITQSPKYLFRKEGQNVTLSCEQNLNHDAMYWYRQDPGQGLRLIYYSQIVNDFQKGDIAEGYSVSREKKESFPLTVTSAQKNPTAFYLCASTSGGNEQFFGPGTRLTVL.

The V and J genes are TRBV7-9 and TRBJ1-2; a possible D gene is TRBD1 (6 bases). The CDR3 spans 14 residues. Per the germline V gene, CDR1 is SEHNR and CDR2 is FQNEAQ (reference sequence). The ends were cut back, 7 bases at V and 7 bases at J, with 19 bases in the middle. DNA of the CDR3: TGTGCCAGCACCCAATCAGGGGAAAGCTCTGGCTACACCTTC. It encodes CASTQSGESSGYTF.

The sample holds a few counts of this clone. The chain has TRBV19 and TRBJ1-4; D might be TRBD1 (6 bases). The CDR3 is 16 amino acids. V was shortened by 2 bases and J by 8 bases, with 18 bases between the two germline ends. Germline loops: CDR1 LNHDA, CDR2 SQIVND (reference sequence). CDR3 protein: CASSIIAARGREKLFF. CDR3 in DNA: TGTGCCAGTAGTATAATCGCGGCCAGGGGAAGGGAAAAACTGTTTTTT.

This clone was seen a single time. The chain links TRBV27 to TRBJ2-1, with D maybe TRBD2 (6 bases). CDR1 is MNHEY, CDR2 SMNVEV, per germline (reference sequence). The CDR3 covers 13 residues. The V end lost 5 bases, the J end lost 12 bases, and 17 bases lay between the germline ends. CDR3 in amino acids: CASSPRDSKGQFF. CDR3 coding DNA: TGTGCCAGCAGTCCCCGGGACTCCAAAGGGCAGTTCTTC.